The 13 T cell receptor beta chains reported below all come from one sample, sequenced in a study of blood T cell repertoires in COVID-19. Repertoires were generated with immunoSEQ multiplex PCR, while TCRdb's copy carries only in-frame clones and drops some. This sample yields around 90,000 clones, of which around 90% are seen a single time; about 15% belongs to the top ten. Sequencing was carried out using peripheral blood. Source of these receptors: a male donor with acute or convalescent COVID-19.

The chain has TRBV5-5 and TRBJ2-3, with TRBD2 as a possible D gene (6 bases). Trimming took 0 bases from V and 2 from J, leaving 10 bases between them. In germline, CDR1 is SGHKS, CDR2 YYEKEE (reference sequence). The CDR3 is 15 amino acids. CDR3 nucleotides: TGTGCCAGCAGCTTGGCGGGGGAAACCACAGATACGCAGTATTTT. Its protein is CASSLAGETTDTQYF.

The V gene is TRBV30, the J gene TRBJ2-7; D remains ambiguous. Trimming removed 5 bases from V and 7 bases from J, with 9 bases in between. Germline values: CDR1 GTSNPN, CDR2 SVGIG (reference sequence). There are 10 residues in the CDR3. The DNA for the CDR3 is TGTGCCTGGGGGCCCAGGGAGCAGTACTTC. It specifies CAWGPREQYF. Using reference TRBV30 and TRBJ2-7 for the parts outside the CDR3, the full variable domain is SQTIHQWPATLVQPVGSPLSLECTVEGTSNPNLYWYRQAAGRGLQLLFYSVGIGQISSEVPQNLSASRPQDRQFILSSKKLLLSDSGFYLCAWGPREQYFGPGTRLTVT.

The chain combines TRBV5-4 with TRBJ2-1; TRBD2 matches at 13 bases. The CDR3 runs 15 residues. The trim removed 1 base at V and 10 bases at J, leaving 5 bases unmatched. CDR1 and CDR2 from the germline V gene are SGHNT and YYREEE (reference sequence). Written as DNA, the CDR3 is TGTGCCAGCAGCTTGACTAGCGGGGGGGTAGAAGAGCAGTTCTTC. Translating gives CASSLTSGGVEEQFF.

The chain links TRBV5-1 to TRBJ2-1; TRBD1 agrees at 10 bases. The CDR3 loop spans 15 amino acids. Trimming at V came to 3 bases and at J to 4 bases, leaving 4 bases not matched to a gene. Germline-derived CDR1 and CDR2 are SGHRS and YFSETQ. CDR3 in DNA: TGCGCCAGCAGCTCCGGGACAGGGGTATACAATGAGCAGTTCTTC. Translated, it gives CASSSGTGVYNEQFF.

The chain uses TRBV14 and TRBJ1-2; perhaps TRBD1 as D (6 bases). Trimming removed 3 bases at V and 4 bases at J, with 12 bases between. The CDR3 totals 14 residues. In germline, CDR1 is SGHDN, CDR2 FVKESK. CDR3 region: CASSHTGTLYGYTF. Here the CDR3 DNA reads TGTGCCAGCAGCCACACCGGGACACTCTATGGCTACACCTTC.

The rearrangement uses TRBV7-2 and TRBJ1-1; D call uncertain. The CDR3 consists of 13 residues. Trimming took off 1 base at V and 4 bases at J, with 7 bases between the two ends. CDR1 and CDR2 (germline): SGHTA, FQGNSA. Here the CDR3 reads CASSLGPSTEAFF. CDR3 in DNA: TGTGCCAGCAGCTTAGGGCCAAGCACTGAAGCTTTCTTT. Full variable domain (missing parts from reference TRBV7-2 and TRBJ1-1): GAGVSQSPSNKVTEKGKDVELRCDPISGHTALYWYRQSLGQGLEFLIYFQGNSAPDKSGLPSDRFSAERTGGSVSTLTIQRTQQEDSAVYLCASSLGPSTEAFFGQGTRLTVV.

V gene TRBV6-5 combines with J gene TRBJ2-1, with TRBD2 identical over 11 bases. The CDR3 consists of 16 residues. The germline V gene has CDR1 MNHEY and CDR2 SVGAGI. After removal of 3 bases from V and 4 bases from J, the junction contained 5 bases not matched to a gene. CDR3 in DNA: TGTGCCAGCAGTTATACTAGCGGGGGCAATTACAATGAGCAGTTCTTC. Residues: CASSYTSGGNYNEQFF.

V usage is TRBV18 and J usage is TRBJ2-5; D is possibly TRBD1 (6 bases). V lost 6 bases and J 5 bases, leaving 13 bases between the germline ends. Per germline, CDR1 KGHSH and CDR2 LQKENI. The CDR3 has 13 amino acids. Written as DNA, the CDR3 is TGTGCCAGCTCGGGACAAAACAGGGAGACCCAGTACTTC. Amino acids: CASSGQNRETQYF.

The chain is built from TRBV19 and TRBJ2-4; 10 nucleotides match TRBD1. CDR1 is LNHDA and CDR2 is SQIVND in the germline V gene (reference sequence). The J segment lost 0 bases and the V segment lost 7 bases, leaving 3 bases of the junction unmatched. The CDR3 sequence is 15 residues long. As DNA, the CDR3 is TGTGCCAGTACGACAGGGGGCGCAGCCAAAAACATTCAGTACTTC. Its translation is CASTTGGAAKNIQYF.

The rearrangement joins TRBV28 to TRBJ1-5; D may be TRBD1 (6 bases). The CDR3 sequence is 15 residues long. From germline, CDR1 is MDHEN and CDR2 SYDVKM. The V end was cut by 2 bases, the J end by 2 bases, with 10 bases between. The chain's CDR3 is CASSLGGAGNQPQHF. Here the CDR3 DNA reads TGTGCCAGCAGTTTAGGGGGGGCGGGCAATCAGCCCCAGCATTTT.

V gene TRBV24-1 combines with J gene TRBJ2-3; D uncertain. The germline gives CDR1 KGHDR, CDR2 SFDVKD. The CDR3 extends over 15 amino acids. Trimming removed 3 bases at V and 2 bases at J, with 11 bases between. CDR3 sequence reads: CATSDPRGFTDTQYF. The CDR3 region has the DNA TGTGCCACCAGTGATCCCCGTGGCTTCACAGATACGCAGTATTTT.

This clone is a singleton in its sample. V is TRBV12-3 or TRBV12-4 and J is TRBJ2-3; the D is unclear. Trimming stripped 2 bases from V and 3 bases from J, with 6 bases between. The CDR3 runs to 13 residues. In nucleotides, the CDR3 is TGTGCCAGCAGTTTACTAGTGACAGATACGCAGTATTTT. Protein: CASSLLVTDTQYF.

In regard to this clone: This CDR3 is also generated by other DNA sequences in the sample. The chain employs TRBV3-1 (or the pseudogene TRBV3-2) and TRBJ1-3, with 11 bases that match TRBD1. V lost 4 bases and J lost 3; bases outside the gene matches: 2. This CDR3 has 15 residues. Germline CDR1 and CDR2: LGHDT and YNNKEL (reference sequence). CDR3 protein: CASSLGQGVGNTIYF. In DNA, the CDR3 is TGTGCCAGCAGCCTGGGACAGGGGGTTGGAAACACCATATATTTT.